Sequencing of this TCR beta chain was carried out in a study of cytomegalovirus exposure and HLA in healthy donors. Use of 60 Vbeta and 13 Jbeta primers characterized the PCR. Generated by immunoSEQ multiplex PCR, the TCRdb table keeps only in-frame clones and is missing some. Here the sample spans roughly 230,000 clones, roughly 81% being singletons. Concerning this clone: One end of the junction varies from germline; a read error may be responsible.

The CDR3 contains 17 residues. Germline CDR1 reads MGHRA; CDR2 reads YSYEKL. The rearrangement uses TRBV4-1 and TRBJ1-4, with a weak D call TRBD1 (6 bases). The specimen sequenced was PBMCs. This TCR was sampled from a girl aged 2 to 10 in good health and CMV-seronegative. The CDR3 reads CASSQGSRGTTDEKLFF. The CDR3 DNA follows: TGCGCCAGCAGCCAAGGTTCGAGAGGGACAACTGATGAAAAACTGTTTTTT.